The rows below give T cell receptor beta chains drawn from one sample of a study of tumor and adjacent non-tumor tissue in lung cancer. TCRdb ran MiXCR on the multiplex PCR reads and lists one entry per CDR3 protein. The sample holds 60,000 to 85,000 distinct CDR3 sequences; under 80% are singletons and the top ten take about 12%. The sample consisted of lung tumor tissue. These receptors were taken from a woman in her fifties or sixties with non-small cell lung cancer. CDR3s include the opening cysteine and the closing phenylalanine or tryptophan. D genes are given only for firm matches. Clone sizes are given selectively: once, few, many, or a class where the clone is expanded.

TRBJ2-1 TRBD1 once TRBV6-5 TGTGCCGGTAGTTACCGCAGGGACAGACACAATGAGCAGTTCTTC CAGSYRRDRHNEQFF
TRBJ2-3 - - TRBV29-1 TGCAACGTTGGGGTCGGGCCCTCCACAGATATGCAGTATTTT CNVGVGPSTDMQYF
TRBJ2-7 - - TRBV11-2 TGTGCCAGCAGTTTAGGGGCAGGGATGGACCACGAGCAGTACTTC CASSLGAGMDHEQYF
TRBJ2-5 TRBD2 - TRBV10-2 TGCGCCAGTACTGAGCGGGAGTACGAGACCCAGTACTTC CASTEREYETQYF
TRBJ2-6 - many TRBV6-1 TGTGCCAGTTGGGTGACTGGGGCCAACGTCCTGACTTTC CASWVTGANVLTF
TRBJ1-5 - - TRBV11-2 TGTGTCAGCAGCTTTGAAGGATCGAGCAATCAGCCCCAGCATTTT CVSSFEGSSNQPQHF
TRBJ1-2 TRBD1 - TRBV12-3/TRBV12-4 TGTGCCAGCGGCCTCGACAGGGTTTATGGTTACACCTTC CASGLDRVYGYTF
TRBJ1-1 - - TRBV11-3 TGTGCCAGCAGCTTAACGCCGAATCTGTATGGTCGTAACACTGAAGGTTTCTTT CASSLTPNLYGRNTEGFF
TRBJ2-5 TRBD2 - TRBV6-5 TGTCCCAGCAGTTTCTCTCCCGGGGCTAGCGGGAAGGAGACCCAGTACTTC CPSSFSPGASGKETQYF
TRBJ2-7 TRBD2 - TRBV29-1 TGCAGCGTTGCCGCCGGGACTAGGGCTGGGGGTGAGCAGTACTTC CSVAAGTRAGGEQYF
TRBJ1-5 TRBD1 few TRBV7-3 TGTGCCAGCAGCTTAGGGGGACAGGGGAATTCGCAGCCCCAGCATTTT CASSLGGQGNSQPQHF
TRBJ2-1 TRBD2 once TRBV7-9 TGTGCCAGCAGCTCGCCACCTGGGACTAGCGGGGAACTCAATGGGCAGTTCTTC CASSSPPGTSGELNGQFF
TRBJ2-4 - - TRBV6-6 TGTGCCAGCAGTCCCCCCGGGGACTGGGCCAAAAACATCCAGTACTTC CASSPPGDWAKNIQYF
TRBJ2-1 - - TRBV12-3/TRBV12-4 TGTGCCAGCAGTCTAGGAGGGATTGAGCAGTTCTTC CASSLGGIEQFF
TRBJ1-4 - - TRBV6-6 TGTGCCATCATGGCAGGGGAGGATGAAAAACTGTTTTTT CAIMAGEDEKLFF
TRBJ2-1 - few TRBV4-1 TGCGCCAGCAGTCAGCCGAGACTAAGCAATGAGCAGTTCTTC CASSQPRLSNEQFF
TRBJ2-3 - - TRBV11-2 TGTGCCAGCAGCTTTGATGGATTGAAGAATCAGCCCCAGTATTTT CASSFDGLKNQPQYF
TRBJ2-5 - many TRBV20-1 TGCAGTGCTCCCCAGGAAGGGACAAAAGAGACCCAGTACTTC CSAPQEGTKETQYF
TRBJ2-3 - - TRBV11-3 TGTACTAGCAGCTTAGGGGGGGGAGCCACAGATACGCAGTATTTT CTSSLGGGATDTQYF
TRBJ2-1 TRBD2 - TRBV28 TGTGCCAGCATCCCGCATCCCGGACTAGCGGACTCCTACAATGAGCAGTTCTTC CASIPHPGLADSYNEQFF
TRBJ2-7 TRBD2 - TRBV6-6 TGTGCCAGCAGGGATGTAGATGGCGGGAGCCCCTCCTACGAGCTGTACTTC CASRDVDGGSPSYELYF
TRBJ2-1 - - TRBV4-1 TGTGCCAACAGCCAAGATCCTGGTAGCTACTACAATGAGCAGTTCTTC CANSQDPGSYYNEQFF
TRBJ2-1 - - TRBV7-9 TGTGTCAGCAGCTCTCGGAGGGTAGAAACTGACCATTACAATGAGCAGTTCTTC CVSSSRRVETDHYNEQFF
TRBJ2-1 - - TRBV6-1 TGTGCCAGCAGTGAAGTATCGAGAGGTAATGAACAGTTCTTC CASSEVSRGNEQFF
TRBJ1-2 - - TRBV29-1 TGCAGCGTTGAAGATCCTGTAGGGGTATGGGGCTACATCTTC CSVEDPVGVWGYIF
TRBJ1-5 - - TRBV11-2 TGTGCCAGCAGCCAAAGACAATCGGATCACCCCCAGCATTTT CASSQRQSDHPQHF
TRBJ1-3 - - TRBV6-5 TGTGCCAGCAGTTACGAGCGCAGTGGAAACACCATAAATTTT CASSYERSGNTINF
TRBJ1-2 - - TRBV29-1 TGCAGCATTGAGACCCCCGCGGGAAAAGGGGAGAAAGGATGGGGCTACACCTTC CSIETPAGKGEKGWGYTF
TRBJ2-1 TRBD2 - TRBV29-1 TGCGGCGTTGAGGGGACTAGCGGAGCCTACTACAATGGGCAGTTCTTC CGVEGTSGAYYNGQFF
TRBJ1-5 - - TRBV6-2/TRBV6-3 TGTGCCAGCGGTGTAGGGAGAGGGGCGGGTCAGCCCCAGCATTTT CASGVGRGAGQPQHF
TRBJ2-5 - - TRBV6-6 TGTGCCAATAGCCCCAGCGAGCAAGAGACACAGTACTTC CANSPSEQETQYF
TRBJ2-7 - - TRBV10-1 TGCGCCGGCAGTACGACAGGGAGGGACGAGCGGTACTTC CAGSTTGRDERYF
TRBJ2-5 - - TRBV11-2 TGTGCCAGCAACCTCAGAGCCGGAACTAGCCTGGAGACCCAGTACTTC CASNLRAGTSLETQYF
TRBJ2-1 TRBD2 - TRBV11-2 TGTGCCACCAGCCAAGGACTAGCGGCACTTGAGGAGTTCTTC CATSQGLAALEEFF
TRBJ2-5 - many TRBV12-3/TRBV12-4 TGTGCCAGCAGTCGAGGGGGAGAGACCCAGTACTTC CASSRGGETQYF
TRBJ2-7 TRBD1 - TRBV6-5 TGTGACGGCAGCTTCGGGACAGGAGACTACGAGCAGTATTTC CDGSFGTGDYEQYF
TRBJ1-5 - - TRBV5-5 TGTGTCAGCAGCGACGGGGGCTATATCAATCAGCCCCAGCATTTT CVSSDGGYINQPQHF
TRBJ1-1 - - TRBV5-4 TGTGTCAGCAGCTCCGGGTGGGTAGTGGATAACACTGAAGCTTTCTTT CVSSSGWVVDNTEAFF
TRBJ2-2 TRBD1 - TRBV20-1 TGCAGTGTTACCGACAGGGGGAACACCTGGGAGCTGTTTTTT CSVTDRGNTWELFF
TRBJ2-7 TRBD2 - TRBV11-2 TGTGACAGCAGCCGCCGGACTAGCGGGAGGACATTGTGGGAGCAGTACTTC CDSSRRTSGRTLWEQYF
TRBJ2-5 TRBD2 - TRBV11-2 TGTGCCAGCAGCCACGGAACAGGGACTAGCCTGGAGACCCAGTACTTC CASSHGTGTSLETQYF
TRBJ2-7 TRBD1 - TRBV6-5 TGTGCCAGCAGGCGTGACAGGGGCCACGAGCAGTGCTTC CASRRDRGHEQCF
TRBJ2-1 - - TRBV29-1 TGCAGCGTTAACGTGAGGGGTGGTCAAGCATTCTTC CSVNVRGGQAFF
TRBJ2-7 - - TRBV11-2 TGTGCCGGCAGTCAGGGACAAGGAGAGTTCTCCTACGAGCAGTACTTC CAGSQGQGEFSYEQYF
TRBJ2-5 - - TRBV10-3 TGTGCCTTCAGTGGCCCACCCAGAGGGGTTGAGACCCAGTACTTC CAFSGPPRGVETQYF
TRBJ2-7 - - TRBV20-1 TGCAGTGCTAGGTTCCAGGGGAGGACCTACGAGAAGTACTTC CSARFQGRTYEKYF
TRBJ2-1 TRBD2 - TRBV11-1 TGTACCATCAGCTCAGGACTAGTGGGAGGGTTGCAGTTCTTC CTISSGLVGGLQFF
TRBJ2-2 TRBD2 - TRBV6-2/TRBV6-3 TGTGCAAGCAGTTACAGCGGGGAAGGCGGGGTACTGTTGTTT CASSYSGEGGVLLF
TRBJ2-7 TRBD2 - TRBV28 TGTACCAACAGTTTAAATAGCGGGGTTGCCTACGAGCAGTACTTC CTNSLNSGVAYEQYF
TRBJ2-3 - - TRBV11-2 TGTGTCAGCAGCTCTAAACAGGATAGCACAAATACGCAATATTTT CVSSSKQDSTNTQYF
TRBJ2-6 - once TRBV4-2 TGTGCCAGCAGCCAAGAGAGTGGCTCTGGGGTCAACGTCCTGACTTTC CASSQESGSGVNVLTF
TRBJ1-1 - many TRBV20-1 TGCAGTGCCAGGAGGCTGGGCACTGAAGCTTTCTTT CSARRLGTEAFF
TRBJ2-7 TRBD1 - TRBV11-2 TGTGCCAGCAGTACCGGGACAGGGCGCACCTATGAGAAGTATTTC CASSTGTGRTYEKYF